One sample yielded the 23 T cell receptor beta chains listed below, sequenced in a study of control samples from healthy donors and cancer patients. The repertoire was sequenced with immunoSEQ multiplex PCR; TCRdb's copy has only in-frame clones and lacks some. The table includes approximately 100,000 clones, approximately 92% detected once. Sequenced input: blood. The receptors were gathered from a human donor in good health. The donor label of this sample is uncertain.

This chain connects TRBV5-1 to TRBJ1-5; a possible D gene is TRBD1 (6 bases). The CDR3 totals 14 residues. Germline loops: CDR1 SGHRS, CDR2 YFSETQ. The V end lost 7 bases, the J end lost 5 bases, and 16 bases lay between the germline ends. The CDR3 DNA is TGCGCCAGCTCTCTGGGGGGGGCTGATCAGCCCCAGCATTTT. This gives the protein CASSLGGADQPQHF.

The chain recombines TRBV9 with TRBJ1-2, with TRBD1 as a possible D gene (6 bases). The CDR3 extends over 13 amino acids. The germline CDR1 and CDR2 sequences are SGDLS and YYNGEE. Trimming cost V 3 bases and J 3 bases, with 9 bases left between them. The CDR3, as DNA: TGTGCCAGCAGCGAGGGGGGGCACTATGGCTACACCTTC. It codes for CASSEGGHYGYTF.

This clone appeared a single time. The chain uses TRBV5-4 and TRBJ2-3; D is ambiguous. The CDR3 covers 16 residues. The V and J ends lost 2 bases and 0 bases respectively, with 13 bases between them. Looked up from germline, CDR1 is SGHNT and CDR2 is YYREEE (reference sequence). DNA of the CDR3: TGTGCCAGCAGCTTACAGTCAGGCGCCAGCACAGATACGCAGTATTTT. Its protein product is CASSLQSGASTDTQYF. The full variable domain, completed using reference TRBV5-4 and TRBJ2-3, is ETGVTQSPTHLIKTRGQQVTLRCSSQSGHNTVSWYQQALGQGPQFIFQYYREEENGRGNFPPRFSGLQFPNYSSELNVNALELDDSALYLCASSLQSGASTDTQYFGPGTRLTVL.

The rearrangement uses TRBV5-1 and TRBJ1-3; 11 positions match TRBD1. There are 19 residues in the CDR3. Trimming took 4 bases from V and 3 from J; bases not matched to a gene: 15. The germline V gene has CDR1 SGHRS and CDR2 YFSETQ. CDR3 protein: CASSVGQGARGAGGNTIYF. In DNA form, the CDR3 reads TGCGCCAGCAGCGTCGGACAGGGGGCAAGAGGGGCCGGTGGAAACACCATATATTTT.

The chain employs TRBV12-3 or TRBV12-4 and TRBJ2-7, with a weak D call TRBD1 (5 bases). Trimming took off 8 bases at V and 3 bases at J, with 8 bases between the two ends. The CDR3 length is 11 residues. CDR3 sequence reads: CASGTGYEQYF. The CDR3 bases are TGTGCCAGCGGCACAGGCTACGAGCAGTACTTC.

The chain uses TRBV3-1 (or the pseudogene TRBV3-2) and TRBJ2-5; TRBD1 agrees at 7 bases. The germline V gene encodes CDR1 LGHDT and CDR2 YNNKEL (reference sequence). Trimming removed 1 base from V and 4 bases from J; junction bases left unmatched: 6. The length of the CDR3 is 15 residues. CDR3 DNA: TGTGCCAGCAGCCAAGTAGACAGGGCGGTAGAGACCCAGTACTTC. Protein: CASSQVDRAVETQYF.

CDR3 in amino acids: CASSLGLWDRELNGGYTF. DNA of the CDR3: TGTGCCAGCAGCTTAGGGCTTTGGGACAGGGAGCTGAATGGTGGCTACACCTTC. The chain links TRBV7-2 to TRBJ1-2, with 9 bases fitting TRBD1. This CDR3 contains 18 residues. Germline-derived CDR1 and CDR2 are SGHTA and FQGNSA. V dropped 1 base and J dropped 7; count of bases not matched to a gene: 16.

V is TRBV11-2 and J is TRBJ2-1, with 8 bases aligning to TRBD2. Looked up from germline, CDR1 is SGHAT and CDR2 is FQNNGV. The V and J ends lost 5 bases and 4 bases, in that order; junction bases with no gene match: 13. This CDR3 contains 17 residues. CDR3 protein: CASSKKGGGPLYNEQFF. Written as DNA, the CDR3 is TGTGCCAGCAGCAAAAAGGGCGGGGGGCCCCTTTACAATGAGCAGTTCTTC.

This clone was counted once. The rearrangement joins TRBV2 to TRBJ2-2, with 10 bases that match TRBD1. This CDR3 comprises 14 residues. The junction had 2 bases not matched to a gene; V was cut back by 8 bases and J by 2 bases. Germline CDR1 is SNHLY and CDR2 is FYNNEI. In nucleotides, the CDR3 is TGTGCCAGCGGGGACAGGGGAAACACCGGGGAGCTGTTTTTT. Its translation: CASGDRGNTGELFF.

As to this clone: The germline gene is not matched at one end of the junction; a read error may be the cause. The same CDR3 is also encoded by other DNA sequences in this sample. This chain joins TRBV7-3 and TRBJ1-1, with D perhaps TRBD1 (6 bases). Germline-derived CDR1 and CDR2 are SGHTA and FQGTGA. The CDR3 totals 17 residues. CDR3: CASSNHAPHGGHTEAFF. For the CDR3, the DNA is TGTGCCAGCAGCAATCATGCACCCCACGGGGGGCACACTGAAGCCTTCTTT.

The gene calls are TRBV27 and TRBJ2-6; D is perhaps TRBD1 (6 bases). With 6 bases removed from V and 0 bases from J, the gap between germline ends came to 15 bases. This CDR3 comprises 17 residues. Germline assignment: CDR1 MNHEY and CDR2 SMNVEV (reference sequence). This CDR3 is CASSRLDRPSGANVLTF. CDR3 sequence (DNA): TGTGCCAGCAGCCGGTTGGACAGACCCTCTGGGGCCAACGTCCTGACTTTC.

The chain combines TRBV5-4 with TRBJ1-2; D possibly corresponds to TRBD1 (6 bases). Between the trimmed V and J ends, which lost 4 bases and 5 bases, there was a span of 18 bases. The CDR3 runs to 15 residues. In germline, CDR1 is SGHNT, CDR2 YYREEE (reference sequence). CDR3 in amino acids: CASSLPQGGQYGYTF. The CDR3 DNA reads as TGTGCCAGCAGCCTACCCCAGGGCGGACAGTATGGCTACACCTTC.

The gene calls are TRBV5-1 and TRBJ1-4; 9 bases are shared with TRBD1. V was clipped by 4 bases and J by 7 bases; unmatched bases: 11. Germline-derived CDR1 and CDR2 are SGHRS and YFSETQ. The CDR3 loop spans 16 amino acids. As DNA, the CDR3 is TGCGCCAGCAGCGTCAACCCGGGACAGGGAGGTGAAAAACTGTTTTTT. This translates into CASSVNPGQGGEKLFF.

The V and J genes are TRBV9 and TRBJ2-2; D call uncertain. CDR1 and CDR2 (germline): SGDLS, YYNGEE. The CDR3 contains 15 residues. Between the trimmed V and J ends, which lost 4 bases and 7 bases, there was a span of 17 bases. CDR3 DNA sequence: TGTGCCAGCAGCCCCCGTCAGGCTGTTGGCGGGGAGCTGTTTTTT. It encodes CASSPRQAVGGELFF.

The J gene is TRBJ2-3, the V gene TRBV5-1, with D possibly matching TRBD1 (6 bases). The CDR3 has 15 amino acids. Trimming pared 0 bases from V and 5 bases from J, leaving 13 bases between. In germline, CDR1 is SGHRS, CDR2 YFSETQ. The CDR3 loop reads CASSLGRGREDTQYF. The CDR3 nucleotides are TGCGCCAGCAGCTTGGGCAGGGGTAGGGAAGATACGCAGTATTTT.

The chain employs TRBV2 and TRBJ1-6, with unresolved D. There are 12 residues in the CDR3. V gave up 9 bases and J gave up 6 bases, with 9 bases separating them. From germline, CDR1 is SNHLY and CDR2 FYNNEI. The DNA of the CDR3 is TGTGCCAGTACTCTTACTAATTCACCCCTCCACTTT. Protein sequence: CASTLTNSPLHF. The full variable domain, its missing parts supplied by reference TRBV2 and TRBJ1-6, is EPEVTQTPSHQVTQMGQEVILRCVPISNHLYFYWYRQILGQKVEFLVSFYNNEISEKSEIFDDQFSVERPDGSNFTLKIRSTKLEDSAMYFCASTLTNSPLHFGNGTRLTVT.

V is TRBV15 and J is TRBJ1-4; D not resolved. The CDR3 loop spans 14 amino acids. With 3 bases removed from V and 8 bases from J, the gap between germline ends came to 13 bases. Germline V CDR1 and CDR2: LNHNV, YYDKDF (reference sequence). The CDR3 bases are TGTGCCACCAGCAGGGGAAAACCACCCGAAAAACTGTTTTTT. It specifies CATSRGKPPEKLFF.

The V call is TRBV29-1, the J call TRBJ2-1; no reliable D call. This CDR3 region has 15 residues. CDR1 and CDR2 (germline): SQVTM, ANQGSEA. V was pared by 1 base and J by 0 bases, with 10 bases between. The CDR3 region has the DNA TGCAGCGTTGAAGGCGACCCGAGCTCCTACAATGAGCAGTTCTTC. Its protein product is CSVEGDPSSYNEQFF.

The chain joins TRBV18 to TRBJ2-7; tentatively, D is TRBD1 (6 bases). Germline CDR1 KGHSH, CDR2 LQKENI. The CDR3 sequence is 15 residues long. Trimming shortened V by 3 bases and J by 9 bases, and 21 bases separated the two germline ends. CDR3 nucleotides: TGTGCCAGCTCACCCGCCGGGACACGGCTTAAGGTGCAGTACGTC. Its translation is CASSPAGTRLKVQYV.

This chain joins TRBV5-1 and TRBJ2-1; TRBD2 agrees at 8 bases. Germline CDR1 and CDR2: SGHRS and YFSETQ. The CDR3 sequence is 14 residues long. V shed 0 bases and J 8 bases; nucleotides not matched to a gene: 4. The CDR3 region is CASSLAGRGDEQFF. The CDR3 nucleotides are TGCGCCAGCAGCTTGGCGGGGCGGGGGGATGAGCAGTTCTTC.

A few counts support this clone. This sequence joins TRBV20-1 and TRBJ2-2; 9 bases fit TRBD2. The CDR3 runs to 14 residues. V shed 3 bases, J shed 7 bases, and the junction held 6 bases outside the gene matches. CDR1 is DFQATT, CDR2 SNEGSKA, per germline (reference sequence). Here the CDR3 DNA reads TGCAGTGCTAGTCCTAGCGGGGTGAGCGGGGAGCTGTTTTTT. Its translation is CSASPSGVSGELFF.

CDR3: CASSQGRKGYEQYF. CDR3 coding DNA: TGTGCCAGCAGCCAAGGAAGGAAGGGATACGAGCAGTACTTC. The V gene is TRBV3-1 (or the pseudogene TRBV3-2), the J gene TRBJ2-7; D remains unclear. The V gene lost 1 base and the J gene lost 4 bases, with 11 bases spanning the gap. Germline values: CDR1 LGHDT, CDR2 YNNKEL (reference sequence). CDR3 length: 14 amino acids.

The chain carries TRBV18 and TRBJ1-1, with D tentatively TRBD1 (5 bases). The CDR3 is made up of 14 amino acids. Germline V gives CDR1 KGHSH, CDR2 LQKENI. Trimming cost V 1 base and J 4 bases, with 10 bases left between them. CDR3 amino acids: CASSPLREATEAFF. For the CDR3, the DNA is TGTGCCAGCTCACCACTCAGGGAAGCCACTGAAGCTTTCTTT. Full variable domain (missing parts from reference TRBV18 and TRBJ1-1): NAGVMQNPRHLVRRRGQEARLRCSPMKGHSHVYWYRQLPEEGLKFMVYLQKENIIDESGMPKERFSAEFPKEGPSILRIQQVVRGDSAAYFCASSPLREATEAFFGQGTRLTVV.